This T cell receptor (beta chain) was sequenced for a study of cytomegalovirus exposure and HLA in healthy donors. Study observations and caveats: Cytomegalovirus association was assigned to approximately 180 TCR beta chains.

The V end was cut by 7 bases, the J end by 3 bases, with 16 bases between. The CDR3 runs to 15 residues. Germline V CDR1 and CDR2: SGHTA, FQGNSA. Turning to this clone: Its antigen is undetermined.

The study ran its PCR with 60 Vbeta and 13 Jbeta primers. The assay was immunoSEQ multiplex PCR, and TCRdb's table has in-frame clones only and misses some. The table lists around 160,000 clones, 60% to 80% of them singletons. Material for sequencing was PBMCs. The source is a woman aged 40-49 years in good health and CMV-seropositive. The chain is built from TRBV7-2 and TRBJ1-3, with D possibly being TRBD1 (6 bases). CDR3 region: CASIEAGEGGNTIYF. The CDR3 nucleotides are TGTGCCAGCATCGAGGCAGGGGAAGGTGGAAACACCATATATTTT. Full variable domain (outside the CDR3, taken from reference TRBV7-2 and TRBJ1-3): GAGVSQSPSNKVTEKGKDVELRCDPISGHTALYWYRQSLGQGLEFLIYFQGNSAPDKSGLPSDRFSAERTGGSVSTLTIQRTQQEDSAVYLCASIEAGEGGNTIYFGEGSWLTVV.